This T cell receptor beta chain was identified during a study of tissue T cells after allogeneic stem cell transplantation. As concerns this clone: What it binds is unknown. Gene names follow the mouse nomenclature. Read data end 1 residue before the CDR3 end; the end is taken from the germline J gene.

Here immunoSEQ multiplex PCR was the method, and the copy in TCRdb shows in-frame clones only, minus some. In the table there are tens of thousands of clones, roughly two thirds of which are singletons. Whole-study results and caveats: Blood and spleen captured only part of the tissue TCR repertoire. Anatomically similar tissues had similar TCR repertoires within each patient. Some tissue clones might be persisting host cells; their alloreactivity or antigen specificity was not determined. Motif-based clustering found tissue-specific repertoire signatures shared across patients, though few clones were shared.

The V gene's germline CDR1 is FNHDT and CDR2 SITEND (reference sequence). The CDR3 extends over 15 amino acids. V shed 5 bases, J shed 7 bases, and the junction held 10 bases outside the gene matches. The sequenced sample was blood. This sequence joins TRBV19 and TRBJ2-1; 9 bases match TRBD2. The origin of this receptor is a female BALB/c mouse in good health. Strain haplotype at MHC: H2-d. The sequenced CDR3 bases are TGTGCCAGCAGCCCTGGACTGGGGATGGGGGCTGAGCAGTTC. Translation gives CASSPGLGMGAEQF. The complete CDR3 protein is CASSPGLGMGAEQFF.